This entry is about one T cell receptor beta chain. Its cognate antigen is unknown. Germline V gives CDR1 DFQATT, CDR2 SNEGSKA (reference sequence). V was clipped by 3 bases and J by 7 bases; unmatched bases: 12. The CDR3 consists of 15 residues. These data are taken from a study of T-cell reconstitution after alpha-beta-depleted transplantation in children. Study-level points and caveats: T-cell counts and diversity at one year following transplant were attributed mainly to newly produced T cells. About two months after transplant, alpha-beta T cells reportedly came from several hundred expanded graft clones. Certain patients had high TCRbeta diversity at day 60, and it came from recipient T cells and thymic progenitors that survived.

Unique molecular identifiers featured in how the TCRbeta library was prepared. TCRdb called the PCR reads again in MiXCR, with one record for every CDR3 protein. Counted here are about 980,000 distinct CDR3 sequences, roughly 29% occurring once; the ten biggest clones make up about 28%. The receptor was derived from a boy younger than two who had a stem cell transplant for SCID, so the T cells may come from the graft donor. The source was PBMCs, mostly from graft donor cells, collected 360 days after TCRalphabeta/CD19-depleted stem cell transplant. The J gene is TRBJ2-1, the V gene TRBV20-1; TRBD2 matches 7 bases. CDR3 protein: CSASTRWGGSNEQFF. The CDR3 nucleotides read TGCAGTGCTAGTACTCGGTGGGGGGGGTCAAATGAGCAGTTCTTC.